This entry is about one TCR beta chain. Each CDR3 protein is one row after TCRdb ran MiXCR on the RACE reads. The sample holds approximately 400,000 distinct CDR3 sequences; about 5.1% are singletons and the top ten take 2.5% to 3%. This entry is derived from a study of human T cells and chemical hapten exposure. Time point reported: pre-sensitization, week 0. Regarding treatment: therapeutic diphenylcyclopropenone sensitization with weekly scalp DPC. The CDR3 is 15 amino acids. Trimming took off 5 bases at V and 1 base at J, with 13 bases between the two ends. Germline V gene lookup returns CDR1 SNHLY and CDR2 FYNNEI.

The material sequenced was whole blood, taken in connection with sensitization to the hapten diphenylcyclopropenone (DPC). V usage is TRBV2 and J usage is TRBJ2-3; D is ambiguous. The receptor was isolated from a woman between 45 and 65 years old with alopecia areata. Some clones in this sample may be carry-over from other donors' samples. This CDR3 is CASSPELRGTDTQYF. CDR3 DNA: TGTGCCAGCAGTCCGGAGCTCCGGGGCACAGATACGCAGTATTTT.